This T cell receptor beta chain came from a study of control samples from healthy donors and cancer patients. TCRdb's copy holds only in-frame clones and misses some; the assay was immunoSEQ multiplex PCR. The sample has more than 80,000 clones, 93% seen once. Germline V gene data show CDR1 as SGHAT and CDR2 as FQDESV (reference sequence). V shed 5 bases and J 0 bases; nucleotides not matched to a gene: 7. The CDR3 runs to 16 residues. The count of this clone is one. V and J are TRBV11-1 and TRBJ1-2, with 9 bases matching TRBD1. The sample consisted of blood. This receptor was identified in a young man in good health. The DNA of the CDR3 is TGTGCCAGCAGCCTGGGACAGGGCCTAGCTAACTATGGCTACACCTTC. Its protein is CASSLGQGLANYGYTF.